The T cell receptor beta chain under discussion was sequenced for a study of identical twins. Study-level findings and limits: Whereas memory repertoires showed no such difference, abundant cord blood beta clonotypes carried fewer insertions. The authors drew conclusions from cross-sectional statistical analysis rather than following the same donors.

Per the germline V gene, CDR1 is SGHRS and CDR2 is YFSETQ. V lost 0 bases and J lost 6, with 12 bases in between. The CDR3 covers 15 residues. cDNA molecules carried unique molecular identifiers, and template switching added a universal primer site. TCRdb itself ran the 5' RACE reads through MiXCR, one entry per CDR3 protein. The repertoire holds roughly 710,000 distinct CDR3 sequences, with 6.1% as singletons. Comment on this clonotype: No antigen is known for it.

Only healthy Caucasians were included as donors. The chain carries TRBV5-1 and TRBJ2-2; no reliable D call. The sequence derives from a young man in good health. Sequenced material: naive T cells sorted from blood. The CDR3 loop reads CASSLVGSSAGELFF. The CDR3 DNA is TGCGCCAGCAGCTTGGTTGGTAGTTCGGCCGGGGAGCTGTTTTTT.